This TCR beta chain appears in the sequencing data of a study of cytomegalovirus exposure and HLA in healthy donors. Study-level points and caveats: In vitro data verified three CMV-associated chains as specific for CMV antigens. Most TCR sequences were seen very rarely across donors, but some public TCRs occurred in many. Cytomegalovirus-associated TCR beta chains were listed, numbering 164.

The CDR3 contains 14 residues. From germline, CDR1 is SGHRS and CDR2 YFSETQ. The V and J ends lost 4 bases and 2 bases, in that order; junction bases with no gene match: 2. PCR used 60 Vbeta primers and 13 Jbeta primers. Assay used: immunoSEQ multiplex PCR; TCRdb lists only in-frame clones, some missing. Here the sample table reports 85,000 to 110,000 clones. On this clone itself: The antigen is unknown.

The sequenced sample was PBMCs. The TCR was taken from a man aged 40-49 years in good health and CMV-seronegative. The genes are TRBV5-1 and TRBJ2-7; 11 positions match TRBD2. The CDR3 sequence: CASSVSGGAYEQYF. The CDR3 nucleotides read TGCGCCAGCAGCGTTAGCGGGGGGGCCTACGAGCAGTACTTC.